The rows below give T cell receptor beta chains drawn from one sample of a study of tumor and adjacent non-tumor tissue in lung cancer. TCRdb itself ran the multiplex PCR reads through MiXCR, one entry per CDR3 protein. The table includes roughly 44,000 distinct CDR3 sequences, roughly 62% detected once. Source material: distant non-tumor lung tissue. Receptors originate from a woman between 40 and 50 years old with non-small cell lung cancer. CDR3s leave out the opening cysteine and the closing phenylalanine or tryptophan.

J,V,CDR3
TRBJ2-7,TRBV11-2,ASSSWGPYRGYEQY
TRBJ2-1,TRBV4-2,DSSQGRDYYEQF
TRBJ2-2,TRBV19,ASSLSGELF
TRBJ2-7,TRBV6-1,ASGKGGVHERY
TRBJ2-7,TRBV6-2/TRBV6-3,VSGRAPSYERY
TRBJ1-1,TRBV29-1,SAYDSGEVNTEAF
TRBJ2-3,TRBV12-3/TRBV12-4,VSTGQGTDTQY
TRBJ2-7,TRBV20-1,SVLTGTSGYEQY
TRBJ1-1,TRBV7-9,ATSTTGYNTGAF
TRBJ1-3,TRBV10-3,AFSYDRNTIY
TRBJ2-2,TRBV5-1,ASSMGQSNAGELF
TRBJ1-2,TRBV11-1,ASRNAGTAYGYT
TRBJ1-5,TRBV11-2,ASSFSEWQPQH
TRBJ2-3,TRBV5-4,ASSLGLATDTQY
TRBJ1-5,TRBV7-9,ASSPGTGSLGQPQH
TRBJ2-1,TRBV6-1,ASARAGSTYNEQF
TRBJ1-4,TRBV6-5,ASSFRLNEKLF
TRBJ2-7,TRBV6-1,AGNLTGLAYEQY
TRBJ1-1,TRBV12-3/TRBV12-4,ASSFTSTGVEAL
TRBJ1-1,TRBV2,ASQSDRGRDTEAF
TRBJ2-7,TRBV19,ASKIGTESYEQY
TRBJ2-1,TRBV11-2,ASSPRTGYNGQF
TRBJ2-1,TRBV11-2,ASSLGASGEAYNEQF
TRBJ2-1,TRBV11-3,ASPPRQGTGEQF
TRBJ1-2,TRBV5-6,ASSPDRGRFHGYT
TRBJ1-2,TRBV11-2,ASRAGPGGYT
TRBJ2-1,TRBV5-1,ASSLGAASYNEQF
TRBJ1-5,TRBV7-8,ASSRQGTYSSRPQH
TRBJ2-5,TRBV4-1,ASSQEDNSQETQY
TRBJ2-1,TRBV6-5,GSSYGTSSYNEQF
TRBJ2-1,TRBV10-1,ASSPTSGRASEKF
TRBJ1-1,TRBV20-1,SARELDTEAF
TRBJ1-1,TRBV11-2,ASSLLQGMNTEAF
TRBJ2-7,TRBV20-1,SAHRDRGLEEQY
TRBJ1-6,TRBV11-2,ASSSTLGTNLSSPLY
TRBJ2-1,TRBV24-1,ATSERQGSGDEQF
TRBJ2-5,TRBV28,AGSRETQY
TRBJ2-3,TRBV11-2,ASSPGVRGRGNTQY
TRBJ2-3,TRBV10-1,ATSDFSANTQY